This T cell receptor beta chain came from a study of siplizumab effects on memory and regulatory T cells. From germline, CDR1 is SGHVS and CDR2 FNYEAQ. The CDR3 is made up of 14 amino acids. V lost 7 bases and J lost 9; bases outside the gene matches: 10. Only in-frame clones appear in the TCRdb table, and some are missing; sequencing was by immunoSEQ multiplex PCR. This sample has approximately 75,000 clones, with roughly 93% found just once. The receptor was derived from a human donor in good health. Sequencing was carried out using CD8+ T cells sorted from blood. This chain links TRBV7-6 with TRBJ2-2, with TRBD2 identical over 8 bases. The DNA of the CDR3 is TGTGCCAGCACCCGAAGCGGGGGTGGACGGGAGCTGTTTTTT. Translating gives CASTRSGGGRELFF.